This is a list of T cell receptor beta chains from one sample in a study of cytomegalovirus exposure and HLA in healthy donors. Repertoires were generated with immunoSEQ multiplex PCR, while TCRdb's copy carries only in-frame clones and drops some. The data hold under 150,000 clones, with approximately 9% observed a single time. Specimen: PBMCs. Source of these receptors: a male donor in good health and CMV-seronegative. CDR3s include the opening cysteine and the closing phenylalanine or tryptophan. The D gene is left open where the match is weak. Size is stated for part of the rows, as once, few or many counts, or as a class when the clone is expanded.

TRBJ2-1	TRBD2	TRBV6-1	.	CASSGRTSGAGNEQFF	TGTGCCAGCAGTGGCCGGACTAGCGGGGCTGGCAATGAGCAGTTCTTC
TRBJ2-3	TRBD2	TRBV7-9	.	CASSRFGGATDTQYF	TGTGCCAGCAGCCGTTTCGGGGGGGCGACAGATACGCAGTATTTT
TRBJ1-1	.	TRBV7-8	few	CVSSEKSSGTEAFF	TGTGTCAGCAGCGAAAAGAGCTCGGGCACTGAAGCTTTCTTT
TRBJ1-2	TRBD1	TRBV6-4	few	CASSPIQGEIDGYTF	TGTGCCAGCAGCCCGATACAGGGGGAAATTGATGGCTACACCTTC
TRBJ2-5	TRBD2	TRBV9	few	CASSGRGGQETQYF	TGTGCCAGCAGCGGGCGGGGGGGCCAAGAGACCCAGTACTTC
TRBJ1-6	.	TRBV4-1	.	CASSQAGVGNSPLHF	TGCGCCAGCAGCCAGGCAGGGGTCGGGAATTCACCCCTCCACTTT
TRBJ2-7	.	TRBV29-1	.	CSVGALGGANEQYF	TGCAGCGTTGGGGCCCTCGGAGGTGCGAACGAGCAGTACTTC
TRBJ2-7	.	TRBV4-3	.	CASSQVGVGQEQYF	TGCGCCAGCAGCCAGGTGGGCGTCGGTCAGGAGCAGTACTTC
TRBJ1-2	.	TRBV27	.	CASSLSSGFGYTF	TGTGCCAGCAGTTTATCATCAGGGTTCGGCTACACCTTC
TRBJ1-6	TRBD1	TRBV4-3	few	CASSQGTGLNSPLHF	TGCGCCAGCAGCCAAGGGACAGGGCTTAATTCACCCCTCCACTTT
TRBJ1-3	.	TRBV14	few	CASSPLEGFGNTIYF	TGTGCCAGCAGCCCTCTAGAGGGTTTTGGAAACACCATATATTTT
TRBJ2-4	.	TRBV6-1	few	CASREGLMYIQYF	TGTGCCAGCAGAGAAGGGCTGATGTACATTCAGTACTTC
TRBJ2-1	TRBD2	TRBV5-1	.	CASSLGTSAYNEQFF	TGCGCCAGCAGCTTGGGGACTAGCGCGTACAATGAGCAGTTCTTC
TRBJ1-2	.	TRBV10-3	few	CAIQESYSANYGYTF	TGTGCCATCCAAGAGTCATATAGCGCTAACTATGGCTACACCTTC
TRBJ1-1	TRBD1	TRBV27	few	CASSYLDRLNTEAFF	TGTGCCAGCAGTTACCTGGACAGGCTGAACACTGAAGCTTTCTTT
TRBJ2-5	.	TRBV7-7	.	CASSLGRTGGGREAQYF	TGTGCCAGCAGCTTAGGGAGGACAGGAGGGGGCAGAGAGGCCCAGTACTTC
TRBJ1-2	.	TRBV20-1	few	CSAPRLYGYTF	TGCAGTGCCCCCAGGTTGTATGGCTACACCTTC
TRBJ1-1	TRBD1	TRBV19	.	CASSWGTGMNTEAFF	TGTGCCAGTAGTTGGGGGACAGGGATGAACACTGAAGCTTTCTTT
TRBJ2-1	.	TRBV19	.	CASSHQTVGVF	TGTGCCAGTAGTCATCAAACCGTCGGGGTCTTC
TRBJ1-1	TRBD1	TRBV7-6	.	CASSGGQGGTEAFF	TGTGCCAGCAGTGGCGGACAGGGAGGCACTGAAGCTTTCTTT
TRBJ1-2	.	TRBV19	.	CATRGHLYGYTF	TGTGCCACTCGGGGACATCTCTATGGCTACACCTTC
TRBJ2-7	.	TRBV14	few	CASSQGFYSTYEQYF	TGTGCCAGCAGCCAAGGGTTCTATTCGACCTACGAGCAGTACTTC
TRBJ1-3	.	TRBV5-1	.	CASSPVGPGNTIYF	TGCGCCAGCAGCCCCGTGGGGCCTGGAAACACCATATATTTT
TRBJ2-4	TRBD2	TRBV29-1	few	CSVEGERGAAHKNIQYF	TGCAGCGTTGAAGGGGAGCGGGGGGCCGCCCACAAAAACATTCAGTACTTC
TRBJ2-1	TRBD2	TRBV9	few	CASSVGTTYNEQFF	TGTGCCAGCAGCGTCGGGACTACGTACAATGAGCAGTTCTTC
TRBJ2-7	.	TRBV30	few	CAWSVVRNYEQYF	TGTGCCTGGAGTGTAGTCAGGAACTACGAGCAGTACTTC
TRBJ2-1	.	TRBV9	.	CASTRTGYNEQFF	TGTGCCAGCACAAGGACTGGATACAATGAGCAGTTCTTC
TRBJ2-7	.	TRBV5-1	.	CASSLSGGRTPYEQYF	TGCGCCAGCAGCTTGAGTGGCGGAAGGACTCCCTACGAGCAGTACTTC
TRBJ2-7	TRBD2	TRBV9	.	CASSVGLARGNEQYF	TGTGCCAGCAGCGTAGGACTAGCACGAGGAAACGAGCAGTACTTC
TRBJ1-2	.	TRBV28	.	CASSPTEPVGGYTF	TGTGCCAGCAGCCCGACAGAGCCCGTAGGTGGCTACACCTTC
TRBJ2-7	TRBD2	TRBV4-1	.	CASSQDGGGARSYEQYF	TGCGCCAGCAGCCAAGATGGCGGGGGGGCTCGCTCCTACGAGCAGTACTTC
TRBJ2-7	.	TRBV27	.	CASSLSSGTPFYEQYF	TGTGCCAGCAGTTTATCGTCCGGGACTCCCTTTTACGAGCAGTACTTC
TRBJ2-2	.	TRBV7-9	.	CASTLPRENTGELFF	TGTGCCAGCACCCTACCCAGGGAGAACACCGGGGAGCTGTTTTTT
TRBJ2-5	TRBD2	TRBV6-5	.	CASSYSGTRQETQYF	TGTGCCAGCAGTTACTCCGGGACTAGACAAGAGACCCAGTACTTC
TRBJ2-2	.	TRBV9	once	CASSVVSSGMGTGELFF	TGTGCCAGCAGCGTAGTGTCGTCGGGGATGGGGACCGGGGAGCTGTTTTTT
TRBJ1-2	.	TRBV7-9	few	CASSLADGYTF	TGTGCCAGCAGTCTTGCAGATGGCTACACCTTC
TRBJ1-3	.	TRBV2	.	CASSDPGARNTIYF	TGTGCCAGCAGTGACCCTGGAGCCCGAAACACCATATATTTT
TRBJ1-1	.	TRBV28	few	CASSLRGNTEAFF	TGTGCCAGCAGTTTACGCGGGAACACTGAAGCTTTCTTT
TRBJ1-2	TRBD1	TRBV19	.	CASADRAGNYGYTF	TGTGCCAGTGCTGACAGGGCTGGGAACTATGGCTACACCTTC
TRBJ2-3	.	TRBV21-1	few	CASSKSPRQVATDTQYF	TGTGCCAGCAGCAAATCGCCGAGACAGGTAGCAACAGATACGCAGTATTTT
TRBJ1-1	TRBD1	TRBV5-1	few	CASSSGTGGAFTEAFF	TGCGCCAGCAGCTCCGGGACAGGGGGCGCATTCACTGAAGCTTTCTTT
TRBJ2-3	.	TRBV28	.	CASSLGGLRTDTQYF	TGTGCCAGCAGTTTGGGGGGACTTCGCACAGATACGCAGTATTTT
TRBJ1-2	TRBD1	TRBV4-3	few	CASSTGTANSGYTF	TGCGCCAGCAGCACCGGGACAGCCAATAGCGGCTACACCTTC
TRBJ2-7	TRBD2	TRBV13	.	CASSFVAGGREQYF	TGTGCCAGCAGCTTCGTAGCGGGGGGGCGCGAGCAGTACTTC
TRBJ2-2	TRBD1	TRBV7-2	few	CASSLVWTGITGELFF	TGTGCCAGCAGCTTAGTTTGGACAGGGATAACCGGGGAGCTGTTTTTT
TRBJ2-4	.	TRBV9	few	CASSVDSGGGKYF	TGTGCCAGCAGCGTAGATTCGGGGGGCGGGAAGTACTTC
TRBJ2-1	TRBD1	TRBV7-7	few	CASSRGQGQYNEQFF	TGTGCCAGCAGCCGCGGACAGGGGCAATATAATGAGCAGTTCTTC
TRBJ2-7	TRBD1	TRBV6-6	few	CASSHGTGKWEQYF	TGTGCCAGCAGCCACGGGACAGGGAAGTGGGAGCAGTACTTC
TRBJ1-1	TRBD1	TRBV28	.	CASSSKTGPLNTEAFF	TGTGCCAGCAGCTCAAAGACAGGGCCCTTGAACACTGAAGCTTTCTTT
TRBJ1-5	TRBD1	TRBV19	few	CASSTRQGVYNQPQHF	TGTGCCAGTAGTACCCGACAGGGGGTGTACAATCAGCCCCAGCATTTT
TRBJ2-1	TRBD1	TRBV7-8	few	CASSGRTGDNEQFF	TGTGCCAGCAGCGGGCGGACAGGAGACAATGAGCAGTTCTTC
TRBJ2-7	.	TRBV28	few	CASSQNREPYEQYF	TGTGCCAGCAGTCAAAACAGGGAACCCTACGAGCAGTACTTC
TRBJ2-1	TRBD2	TRBV5-4	few	CASSGAGGRNEQFF	TGTGCCAGCAGTGGAGCGGGGGGGAGGAATGAGCAGTTCTTC
TRBJ2-1	.	TRBV7-9	.	CASSFDRETAYNEQFF	TGTGCCAGCAGCTTTGACCGGGAAACCGCCTACAATGAGCAGTTCTTC
TRBJ1-2	TRBD1	TRBV13	.	CASSPRQGRGLSNYGYTF	TGTGCCAGCAGCCCAAGACAGGGACGAGGATTATCTAACTATGGCTACACCTTC
TRBJ2-7	TRBD2	TRBV7-9	few	CASSFTGGRSYEQYF	TGTGCCAGCAGCTTTACGGGGGGACGGTCCTACGAGCAGTACTTC
TRBJ2-1	TRBD2	TRBV6-5	.	CASSYSGLAAGEQFF	TGTGCCAGCAGTTACTCGGGGCTAGCGGCCGGGGAGCAGTTCTTC
TRBJ1-2	.	TRBV4-3	.	CASSQVDQGSYGYTF	TGCGCCAGCAGCCAAGTCGATCAGGGTTCCTATGGCTACACCTTC
TRBJ2-7	TRBD2	TRBV7-8	few	CASSLGLAGGPFSYEQYF	TGTGCCAGCAGCTTAGGGCTAGCGGGAGGGCCTTTCTCCTACGAGCAGTACTTC